The text below deals with one T cell receptor (beta chain). The data were obtained in a study of T-cell reconstitution after alpha-beta-depleted transplantation in children. Unique molecular identifiers were incorporated into the prepared TCRbeta library. TCRdb fed the PCR reads into MiXCR, producing one record per CDR3 protein. This sample has some 520,000 distinct CDR3 sequences; less than 35% occur once, and the top ten carry 2% to 3%. With 7 bases removed from V and 3 bases from J, the gap between germline ends came to 12 bases. This CDR3 region has 13 residues. Germline values: CDR1 KGHSH, CDR2 LQKENI.

This clonotype was sampled from a human donor who donated a stem cell graft to a child with aplastic anemia. V usage is TRBV18 and J usage is TRBJ2-5; D is perhaps TRBD1 or TRBD2 (5 bases each). Sequenced material: PBMCs from the stem cell graft donor, taken from the stem cell graft. This CDR3 reads CASCRDGEETQYF. The DNA for the CDR3 is TGTGCCAGCTGCCGGGACGGTGAAGAGACCCAGTACTTC.